Listed below are T cell receptor beta chains from one sample, sequenced in a study of early T cells in non-severe SARS-CoV-2 infection. TCRdb re-analysed the 5' RACE reads in MiXCR, keeping a single row per CDR3 protein. The sample lists roughly 57,000 distinct CDR3 sequences, around 12% occurring once. The material sequenced was whole blood, taken at baseline. Every receptor here comes from an adult who was a healthcare worker with PCR-confirmed SARS-CoV-2 infection or an uninfected control (not recorded which). Both conserved end residues are part of each CDR3. A D gene is named only where the DNA matches it firmly. Clone sizes are given selectively: once, few, many, or a class where the clone is expanded.

TGTGCCAGCAGCCCGGGGGGGACTGAAGCTTTCTTT | CASSPGGTEAFF | . | TRBJ1-1 | TRBV3-1 | .
TGTGCCAGCTCACCAAACAGAAACGCTGAAGCTTTCTTT | CASSPNRNAEAFF | . | TRBJ1-1 | TRBV18 | few
TGTGCCAGCAGAACGAACACTGAAGCTTTCTTT | CASRTNTEAFF | . | TRBJ1-1 | TRBV2 | .
TGTGCCAGCAGCCCTTTAGCGGGAGGGCCCGCAGATACGCAGTATTTT | CASSPLAGGPADTQYF | TRBD2 | TRBJ2-3 | TRBV11-2 | few
TGTGCCAGCAGTACGGACAGGCCAAATGAAAAACTGTTTTTT | CASSTDRPNEKLFF | TRBD1 | TRBJ1-4 | TRBV12-3/TRBV12-4 | many
TGCAGCGTTCCGAAGCCGGGACCTAACTATGGCTACACCTTC | CSVPKPGPNYGYTF | . | TRBJ1-2 | TRBV29-1 | few
TGTGCCAGCAGTACATATTACGAGCAGTACTTC | CASSTYYEQYF | . | TRBJ2-7 | TRBV28 | many
TGTGCCAGCAGCCTGAGAGTCTCTGGAAACACCATATATTTT | CASSLRVSGNTIYF | . | TRBJ1-3 | TRBV7-2 | many
TGTGCCAGCAGTTACGACAGTCCTGCCATTCAGTACTTC | CASSYDSPAIQYF | . | TRBJ2-4 | TRBV6-2/TRBV6-3 | many
TGTGCCAGCTCCTGGGCCCTACCCGACAGATACACTGAAGCTTTCTTT | CASSWALPDRYTEAFF | . | TRBJ1-1 | TRBV9 | .
TGTGCCAGCAGCTTAGATCAGGGGGCAGATACGCAGTATTTT | CASSLDQGADTQYF | TRBD1 | TRBJ2-3 | TRBV7-6 | many
TGCAGCGTGACAGGGGAGAACACCGGGGAGCTGTTTTTT | CSVTGENTGELFF | TRBD1 | TRBJ2-2 | TRBV29-1 | few
TGTGCCAGCGGCGCGGCGGAGGGAGCTGAAGCTTTCTTT | CASGAAEGAEAFF | . | TRBJ1-1 | TRBV6-5 | few
TGTGCCAGCAGCTTAGATAGCCGGGAGGCCCCGAACACCGGGGAGCTGTTTTTT | CASSLDSREAPNTGELFF | TRBD2 | TRBJ2-2 | TRBV11-2 | many
TGCGCCAGCAGCTTGATCGAGGGGCCCCATGAGCAGTTCTTC | CASSLIEGPHEQFF | . | TRBJ2-1 | TRBV5-1 | .
TGTGCCACCAGCAGAGACGGGGCGGGAATAGGCAATGAGCAGTTCTTC | CATSRDGAGIGNEQFF | . | TRBJ2-1 | TRBV15 | .
TGTGCCAGCGTCGGACAGAGAAATTCACCCCTCCACTTT | CASVGQRNSPLHF | . | TRBJ1-6 | TRBV11-2 | .
TGTGCCACCCTCCCCCTGGCGGGAGATTCCACCGGGGAGCTGTTTTTT | CATLPLAGDSTGELFF | TRBD2 | TRBJ2-2 | TRBV27 | few
TGTGCCAGCAGCGTAGCTTCCGGTTCAGCGTTCAAGCAGTTCTTC | CASSVASGSAFKQFF | . | TRBJ2-1 | TRBV9 | .
TGTGCCAGCAGCGTTCTAGGCACTACCACCGGGGAGCTGTTTTTT | CASSVLGTTTGELFF | . | TRBJ2-2 | TRBV9 | few
TGTGCCAGCAGTTCTAGCGGAGGGCCCTACAATGAGCAGTTCTTC | CASSSSGGPYNEQFF | TRBD2 | TRBJ2-1 | TRBV5-4 | .
TGTGCCAGCAGTTTAATTGGGGGAGGGCAGCCCCAGCATTTT | CASSLIGGGQPQHF | . | TRBJ1-5 | TRBV28 | once
TGTGCCAGCAGTTTGGCACAAAACTACGAGCAGTACTTC | CASSLAQNYEQYF | . | TRBJ2-7 | TRBV27 | .
TGTGCCAGCAGCTTGGCAGTAAATCAGCCCCAGCATTTT | CASSLAVNQPQHF | . | TRBJ1-5 | TRBV7-9 | .
TGTGCCAGCAGTTTTTCTAGCGGGAGGTACGAGCAGTACTTC | CASSFSSGRYEQYF | TRBD2 | TRBJ2-7 | TRBV28 | .
TGTGCCAGCAGCCCCCCCGGGGGAATCCAAGAGACCCAGTACTTC | CASSPPGGIQETQYF | . | TRBJ2-5 | TRBV7-2 | few
TGTGCCAGCTCACCAACGTCAGGGGGCGCGAACTATGGCTACACCTTC | CASSPTSGGANYGYTF | TRBD1 | TRBJ1-2 | TRBV18 | few
TGCAGTGCTAGTCTAGCGGGAGTTGAAGATACGCAGTATTTT | CSASLAGVEDTQYF | TRBD2 | TRBJ2-3 | TRBV20-1 | .
TGTGCCAGCAGTCATTTTCAGCGATCGAACACCGGGGAGCTGTTTTTT | CASSHFQRSNTGELFF | . | TRBJ2-2 | TRBV7-2 | few
TGTGCCTCAGGGGGCGATCAGCCCCAGCATTTT | CASGGDQPQHF | TRBD1 | TRBJ1-5 | TRBV28 | many
TGTGCCAGCAGCTTGGGGACTAGGGGAGATACGCAGTATTTT | CASSLGTRGDTQYF | TRBD2 | TRBJ2-3 | TRBV7-2 | .
TGTGCCAGCAGCTTTTTCGTCGGGAACTCTGGAAACACCATATATTTT | CASSFFVGNSGNTIYF | . | TRBJ1-3 | TRBV11-2 | few
TGTGCCAGCAGTACCGGGACAGCCTACGAGCAGTACTTC | CASSTGTAYEQYF | TRBD1 | TRBJ2-7 | TRBV7-9 | many
TGCGCCAGCAGCTTCGCTAGCGGACACACAGATACGCAGTATTTT | CASSFASGHTDTQYF | TRBD2 | TRBJ2-3 | TRBV5-1 | .
TGTGCCAGCAGCTTCGGGGACCAGAGGAAAGAGACCCAGTACTTC | CASSFGDQRKETQYF | . | TRBJ2-5 | TRBV5-4 | few
TGTGCCAGCAGTTACCACGACACGAACACCGGGGAGCTGTTTTTT | CASSYHDTNTGELFF | . | TRBJ2-2 | TRBV6-2/TRBV6-3 | .
TGTGCAAGTCGCTTATGCCCTTGGTCTAGCGGGACCACACTGAGCAATGAGCAGTTCTTC | CASRLCPWSSGTTLSNEQFF | . | TRBJ2-1 | TRBV12-2 | many
TGTGCCAGCAGTCCGGCTTGGGACGCGTCCATCTACGAGCAGTACTTC | CASSPAWDASIYEQYF | . | TRBJ2-7 | TRBV27 | .
TGTGCCAGCAGTGTCGCCCTGGGACTAGCTTTATCCGGGACAGGGGAAAACATTCAGTACTTC | CASSVALGLALSGTGENIQYF | . | TRBJ2-4 | TRBV6-2/TRBV6-3 | .
TGTGCCAGCAGCCTTATTCGCAGTACCCAGGGGACCCAGTACTTC | CASSLIRSTQGTQYF | . | TRBJ2-5 | TRBV14 | many
TGTGCCAGCAGCTGGGTGGGGGGGTCCTACAATGAGCAGTTCTTC | CASSWVGGSYNEQFF | TRBD2 | TRBJ2-1 | TRBV25-1 | few
TGCGCCAGCAGCCTTAGGGACCGAAACACCGGGGAGCTGTTTTTT | CASSLRDRNTGELFF | . | TRBJ2-2 | TRBV4-3 | many